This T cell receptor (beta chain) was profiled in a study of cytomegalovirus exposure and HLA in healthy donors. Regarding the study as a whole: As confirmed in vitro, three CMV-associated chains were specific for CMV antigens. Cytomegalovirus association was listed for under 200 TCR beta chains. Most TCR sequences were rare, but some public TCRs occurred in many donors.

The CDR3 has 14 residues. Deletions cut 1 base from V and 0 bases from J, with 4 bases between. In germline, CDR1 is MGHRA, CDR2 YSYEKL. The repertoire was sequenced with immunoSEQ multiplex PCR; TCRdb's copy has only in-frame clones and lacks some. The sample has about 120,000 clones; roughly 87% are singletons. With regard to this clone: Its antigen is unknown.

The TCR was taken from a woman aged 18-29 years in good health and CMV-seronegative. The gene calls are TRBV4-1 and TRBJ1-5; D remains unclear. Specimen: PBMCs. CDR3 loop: CASSQGASNQPQHF. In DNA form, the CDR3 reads TGCGCCAGCAGCCAAGGGGCTAGCAATCAGCCCCAGCATTTT.